The 14 T cell receptor beta chains below come from one sample, sequenced in a study of cytotoxic CD8 clonotypes in ibrutinib-treated CLL. This table comes from immunoSEQ multiplex PCR, and its TCRdb copy is limited to in-frame clones, with some not included. The table shows over 150,000 clones, with approximately 72% occurring only once. The material was PBMCs, obtained after 24 months of ibrutinib treatment. Receptor source: a human donor with chronic lymphocytic leukemia.

V and J are TRBV27 and TRBJ1-3; no definite D call. The CDR3 runs to 13 residues. Trimming took off 5 bases at V and 4 bases at J, with 9 bases between the two ends. Per the germline V gene, CDR1 is MNHEY and CDR2 is SMNVEV (reference sequence). CDR3 protein: CASSPSTGNTIYF. The CDR3, as DNA: TGTGCCAGCAGTCCGTCGACCGGAAACACCATATATTTT.

There are a few counts of this clone. V usage is TRBV7-6 and J usage is TRBJ1-3; TRBD1 is a possible D gene (5 bases). V gave up 11 bases and J gave up 0 bases, with 14 bases separating them. This CDR3 is built from 14 residues. Germline assignment: CDR1 SGHVS and CDR2 FNYEAQ. The CDR3 bases are TGTGCCTCGATCGGGGGATTCTCTGGAAACACCATATATTTT. As protein: CASIGGFSGNTIYF.

The V and J genes are TRBV9 and TRBJ2-7; a weak D match, TRBD2 (6 bases). Germline V gene sequence: CDR1 SGDLS, CDR2 YYNGEE. V was shortened by 4 bases and J by 2 bases, with 16 bases between the two germline ends. The CDR3 runs to 15 residues. The CDR3 DNA reads as TGTGCCAGCAGCCCCGGGGCCGGAGGGGCCTACGAGCAGTACTTC. Translating gives CASSPGAGGAYEQYF.

This clone was recorded once. V gene TRBV19 combines with J gene TRBJ1-4, with TRBD1 as a possible D gene (6 bases). CDR3 length: 14 amino acids. The germline V gene encodes CDR1 LNHDA and CDR2 SQIVND (reference sequence). The ends were cut back, 9 bases at V and 7 bases at J, with 18 bases in the middle. The CDR3 region has the DNA TGTGCCAGCGGCGTGGAGGGGGGTGTTGAAAAACTGTTTTTT. Translating gives CASGVEGGVEKLFF.

The chain carries TRBV27 and TRBJ1-1, with 9 positions matching TRBD1. Losses at the gene ends were 6 bases for V and 4 bases for J; bases not matched to a gene: 9. CDR3 size: 15 residues. CDR1 and CDR2 from the germline V gene are MNHEY and SMNVEV (reference sequence). The CDR3 sequence: CASRTIHRGPTEAFF. The CDR3 DNA is TGTGCCAGCAGAACCATTCACAGGGGGCCCACTGAAGCTTTCTTT.

This sequence joins TRBV9 and TRBJ1-2, with D possibly being TRBD1 (5 bases). V lost 0 bases, J lost 5 bases, and 17 bases lay in between. CDR3 length: 16 residues. Germline assignment: CDR1 SGDLS and CDR2 YYNGEE. CDR3 loop: CASSVATQGFVYGYTF. DNA of the CDR3: TGTGCCAGCAGCGTAGCTACGCAGGGTTTCGTGTATGGCTACACCTTC.

This chain links TRBV4-2 with TRBJ2-7; 8 nucleotides align to TRBD2. The V segment lost 1 base and the J segment 0 bases; nucleotides outside the gene matches: 8. The CDR3 is made up of 17 amino acids. Per the germline V gene, CDR1 is LGHNA and CDR2 is YNFKEQ. CDR3 nucleotides: TGTGCCAGCAGCCAAGTCTGGCCAGCGGGAGCCTCCTACGAGCAGTACTTC. Residues: CASSQVWPAGASYEQYF.

V usage is TRBV7-8 and J usage is TRBJ2-3; the D is unclear. This CDR3 is built from 16 residues. In germline, CDR1 is SGHVS, CDR2 FQNEAQ. V shed 5 bases and J shed 3 bases, with 18 bases lying between them. DNA for the CDR3: TGTGCCAGCAGCGAAGACGGCTACTTGGGTACAGATACGCAGTATTTT. Translation: CASSEDGYLGTDTQYF.

The V call is TRBV5-1, the J call TRBJ2-5, with 9 positions matching TRBD1. V dropped 4 bases and J dropped 7; count of bases not matched to a gene: 8. The length of the CDR3 is 14 residues. The V gene's germline CDR1 is SGHRS and CDR2 YFSETQ. The CDR3 DNA reads as TGCGCCAGCAGCGGCCGGGACAGGGCTCGGACCCAGTACTTC. Translation gives CASSGRDRARTQYF.

V gene TRBV2 combines with J gene TRBJ2-1; 15 bases are a match to TRBD2. Trimming cost V 6 bases and J 4 bases; bases outside gene matches: 10. The germline CDR1 and CDR2 sequences are SNHLY and FYNNEI. The CDR3 runs 18 residues. CDR3 amino acids: CASRNTGTSGRRYNEQFF. CDR3 coding DNA: TGTGCCAGCAGAAATACCGGGACTAGCGGGAGGAGATACAATGAGCAGTTCTTC.

The V call is TRBV18, the J call TRBJ2-5; TRBD1 aligns across 8 bases. This CDR3 contains 16 residues. The germline CDR1 and CDR2 sequences are KGHSH and LQKENI. V gave up 2 bases and J gave up 4 bases; unmatched junction bases: 9. The CDR3 is CASSPAGGIGGETQYF. The CDR3 DNA follows: TGTGCCAGCTCACCAGCAGGGGGCATAGGTGGAGAGACCCAGTACTTC.

This clone showed up just a few times. This chain joins TRBV7-9 and TRBJ1-2, with TRBD1 as a possible D gene (5 bases). V was trimmed by 5 bases and J by 2 bases, leaving 18 bases between them. Germline V gene data show CDR1 as SEHNR and CDR2 as FQNEAQ (reference sequence). The CDR3 has 16 amino acids. As DNA, the CDR3 is TGTGCCAGCAGCGTTCGTATCTCCGGGACGAACTATGGCTACACCTTC. Its protein product is CASSVRISGTNYGYTF.

This chain joins TRBV11-2 and TRBJ1-2, with D possibly matching TRBD1 (5 bases). CDR1 is SGHAT, CDR2 FQNNGV, per germline. This CDR3 contains 12 residues. The V end was cut by 2 bases, the J end by 8 bases, with 9 bases between. CDR3: CASSLFRDGYTF. The CDR3 DNA is TGTGCCAGCAGCTTATTCCGGGACGGCTACACCTTC. Drawing the rest from reference TRBV11-2 and TRBJ1-2, the complete variable domain is EAGVAQSPRYKIIEKRQSVAFWCNPISGHATLYWYQQILGQGPKLLIQFQNNGVVDDSQLPKDRFSAERLKGVDSTLKIQPAKLEDSAVYLCASSLFRDGYTFGSGTRLTVV.

The rearrangement uses TRBV30 and TRBJ2-7, with D possibly being TRBD1 (6 bases). This CDR3 comprises 14 residues. Germline-derived CDR1 and CDR2 are GTSNPN and SVGIG (reference sequence). With 2 bases removed from V and 2 bases from J, the gap between germline ends came to 13 bases. The CDR3 reads CAWSWGHSTYEQYF. DNA for the CDR3: TGTGCCTGGAGTTGGGGACATTCGACCTACGAGCAGTACTTC.